This T cell receptor beta chain was profiled in a study of T cells after yellow fever vaccination. Germline V gives CDR1 MDHEN, CDR2 SYDVKM. The CDR3 has 15 residues. The J segment lost 3 bases and the V segment lost 3 bases, leaving 6 bases of the junction unmatched. Regarding the study as a whole: Clonotypes found in both CD4 and CD8 compartments made up a small share. Once the booster was given, most primary-vaccination clones reappeared, at approximately 97% for CD4 and approximately 88% for CD8. Contamination of FACS-sorted repertoires by abundant clonotypes from the bulk population could occur.

On this clonotype: Its antigen is still unknown.

Conversion of TCR transcripts into cDNA relied on 5'RACE template switching, which added a universal primer site and UMIs. TCRdb processed the 5' RACE reads anew with MiXCR; each CDR3 protein has one entry. The sample carries about 550,000 distinct CDR3 sequences, 15% to 20% recorded once. The input for sequencing was PBMCs, taken 15 days after the yellow fever booster vaccination. This receptor was taken from a young man who received the YFV17D yellow fever vaccine. The chain joins TRBV28 to TRBJ2-3; TRBD2 matches 7 bases. The CDR3 spells CASSFMGSGTDTQYF. CDR3 bases: TGTGCCAGCAGTTTCATGGGTAGCGGGACAGATACGCAGTATTTT.